This T cell receptor beta chain was captured by sequencing in a study of blood T cell repertoires in COVID-19. Study as a whole: PBMCs, B-cell-depleted T cells, or T cells were the source of the cDNA or gDNA that made up the material.

Authors' data handling: From reference gene primer amplification, estimates of nucleated cell counts were derived. Data came from immunoSEQ multiplex PCR; TCRdb stores just in-frame clones and leaves some out. From that table come the V and J calls and clone size; the DNA was used to work out D and trimming. The repertoire has about 370,000 clones, more than 70% of them found once; the top ten carry 3%. The sequenced sample was peripheral blood. This TCR came from a woman between 25 and 40 years old with COVID-19, enrolled during active disease.

The CDR3 DNA reads as TGTGCCAGCAGTTTTGGTCACTTTAACACCGGGGAGCTGTTTTTT. Protein: CASSFGHFNTGELFF. The rearrangement joins TRBV6-5 to TRBJ2-2; D gene uncertain. Germline CDR1 reads MNHEY; CDR2 reads SVGAGI. Between the trimmed V and J ends, which lost 4 bases and 2 bases, there was a span of 11 bases. The CDR3 totals 15 residues.